Listed here are 9 T cell receptor beta chains from one sample, sequenced in a study of blood T cell repertoires in COVID-19 (dated by TCRdb to the early 2020s). To prepare the library, the immunoSEQ multiplex PCR assay was applied. The clones in this table, taken by TCRdb from immuneACCESS, are in-frame only. Not every clone is retained; where verified, under half of the shortfall comes from an unresolved V gene, and the cause of the rest is unknown. This sample gives 140,000 to 150,000 clones in total; 75% to 85% of them show up just once. The ten biggest clones cover roughly 3.6% of the sample. The specimen sequenced was peripheral blood. The source of these receptors is a man between 65 and 79 years old who had recovered from COVID-19.

There are a few counts of this clone. The chain employs TRBV5-5 and TRBJ1-3; D remains unclear. In germline, CDR1 is SGHKS, CDR2 YYEKEE (reference sequence). V lost 2 bases, J lost 4 bases, and 7 bases lay in between. The CDR3 length is 13 residues. The chain's CDR3 is CASSFNVGNTIYF. The CDR3 DNA reads TGTGCCAGCAGCTTTAATGTCGGAAACACCATATATTTT.

The rearrangement uses TRBV6-2 or TRBV6-3 and TRBJ2-7; perhaps TRBD2 as D (5 bases). The germline V gene has CDR1 MNHEY and CDR2 SVGEGT. The CDR3 consists of 13 residues. V was trimmed by 4 bases and J by 7 bases, leaving 14 bases between them. The CDR3 spells CASSSDWSGEQYF. CDR3 nucleotides: TGTGCCAGCAGTTCGGACTGGTCTGGAGAGCAGTACTTC.

The chain carries TRBV5-4 and TRBJ2-3; TRBD1 agrees at 9 bases. Germline CDR1 reads SGHNT; CDR2 reads YYREEE (reference sequence). Germline trimming cut 1 base from V and 6 bases from J; bases unmatched to any gene: 6. The CDR3 has 15 residues. CDR3 nucleotides: TGTGCCAGCAGCTTGCTCGGGACAGGGAACGATACGCAGTATTTT. It is translated as CASSLLGTGNDTQYF.

This rearrangement joins TRBV29-1 to TRBJ2-5; D is possibly TRBD2 (5 bases). The CDR3 spans 12 residues. Germline CDR1 is SQVTM and CDR2 is ANQGSEA. The ends were cut back, 5 bases at V and 5 bases at J, with 12 bases in the middle. The CDR3 nucleotides are TGCAGCGTTCACGCGGAGGTTGAGACCCAGTACTTC. This encodes CSVHAEVETQYF.

V and J are TRBV19 and TRBJ2-2; tentative D call: TRBD1 (5 bases). The germline V and J ends were trimmed by 7 bases and 5 bases, with 17 bases remaining between them. The CDR3 consists of 15 residues. Germline V lookup: CDR1 LNHDA, CDR2 SQIVND (reference sequence). The CDR3 here is CASTLGARATGELFF. CDR3 nucleotide sequence: TGTGCCAGTACCCTAGGCGCCAGGGCGACCGGGGAGCTGTTTTTT.

With respect to this clone: Other DNA sequences in the sample encode the same CDR3. The V gene is TRBV7-7, the J gene TRBJ2-3; 16 bases line up with TRBD2. Germline CDR1 is SSHAT and CDR2 is FNYEAQ (reference sequence). The junction had 2 bases not matched to a gene; V was cut back by 5 bases and J by 6 bases. This CDR3 comprises 15 residues. The CDR3 DNA follows: TGTGCCAGCAGCCTGGGACTAGCGGGAGGGGATACGCAGTATTTT. Its translation is CASSLGLAGGDTQYF.

V gene TRBV3-1 (or the pseudogene TRBV3-2) combines with J gene TRBJ2-1; TRBD2 matches 10 bases. In germline, CDR1 is LGHDT, CDR2 YNNKEL (reference sequence). With 0 bases clipped from V and 6 bases from J, the junction kept 5 bases outside the gene matches. The CDR3 contains 16 residues. CDR3 nucleotide sequence: TGTGCCAGCAGCCAAGATACTAGCGGGAAGGGCAATGAGCAGTTCTTC. It encodes CASSQDTSGKGNEQFF.

J is TRBJ2-5 and V is TRBV5-8; 7 nucleotides line up with TRBD2. The length of the CDR3 is 14 residues. Germline V CDR1 and CDR2: SGHTS, YDEGEE. J gave up 1 base and V 5 bases, and 5 bases lay outside the gene matches. This CDR3 reads CASRDLAVQETQYF. CDR3 DNA sequence: TGTGCCAGCAGAGACCTAGCGGTCCAAGAGACCCAGTACTTC.

The chain uses TRBV6-5 and TRBJ2-7, with TRBD2 matching over 9 bases. Germline CDR1 MNHEY, CDR2 SVGAGI. There are 14 residues in the CDR3. V was clipped by 2 bases and J by 4 bases; unmatched bases: 3. The CDR3, as DNA: TGTGCCAGCAGTTACGTTAGCGGGAGTTACGAGCAGTACTTC. Amino acids: CASSYVSGSYEQYF.